This T cell receptor (beta chain) was captured in a study of blood T cell repertoires in COVID-19. V was clipped by 5 bases and J by 8 bases; unmatched bases: 8. This CDR3 is 14 amino acids long. Germline CDR1 reads SGHKS; CDR2 reads YYEKEE (reference sequence). As processed by the authors: Reference gene primers were amplified, and this amplification served to estimate nucleated cell counts. The data were produced by immunoSEQ multiplex PCR, yet TCRdb's version contains in-frame clones alone and is incomplete. The V and J calls and clone size are taken from that table; D and trimming were inferred from the DNA. This sample has under 100,000 clones; about 87% occur once, and the top ten carry about a sixth.

This chain uses TRBV5-5 with TRBJ1-4; 8 bases agree with TRBD1. The source is a human donor in a cohort sampled during active COVID-19. The specimen sequenced was peripheral blood. CDR3 bases: TGTGCCAGCAGTTACGGGACAGGTCACGAAAAACTGTTTTTT. Its protein is CASSYGTGHEKLFF.